The 29 T cell receptor beta chains below come from one sample, sequenced in a study of blood T cell repertoires in COVID-19. Repertoires were generated with immunoSEQ multiplex PCR, while TCRdb's copy carries only in-frame clones and drops some. Of about 250,000 clones listed, 85% to 90% are singletons. The sequencing sample was made of peripheral blood. These receptors were obtained from a man aged 25 to 40 with acute or convalescent COVID-19.

The count of this clone is one. This chain links TRBV27 with TRBJ2-3, with TRBD2 matching over 12 bases. The CDR3 sequence is 17 residues long. Germline assignment: CDR1 MNHEY and CDR2 SMNVEV (reference sequence). V lost 8 bases and J lost 1; bases outside the gene matches: 10. The CDR3 nucleotides are TGTGCCAGCTCGAGACTAGCGGGAGACGTAGGCACAGATACGCAGTATTTT. Amino acid sequence: CASSRLAGDVGTDTQYF.

The V gene is TRBV5-1, the J gene TRBJ2-7; TRBD1 agrees at 8 bases. The CDR3 length is 16 residues. With 5 bases clipped from V and 5 bases from J, the junction kept 15 bases outside the gene matches. Germline loops: CDR1 SGHRS, CDR2 YFSETQ. The CDR3 nucleotides read TGCGCCAGCAGATTAGCCTACGGGACAGGTGGCCACGAGCAGTACTTC. It codes for CASRLAYGTGGHEQYF.

This chain joins TRBV27 and TRBJ2-7; D is possibly TRBD2 (5 bases). Germline CDR1 MNHEY, CDR2 SMNVEV (reference sequence). This CDR3 is 13 amino acids long. Trimming removed 5 bases from V and 4 bases from J, with 12 bases in between. The CDR3 reads CASSPFGGYEQYF. CDR3 nucleotides: TGTGCCAGCAGTCCTTTCGGCGGGTACGAGCAGTACTTC.

This clone was counted a single time. The chain employs TRBV25-1 and TRBJ1-5; D not certain. Per the germline V gene, CDR1 is MGHDK and CDR2 is SYGVNS. Trimming removed 4 bases from V and 4 bases from J, with 8 bases in between. The CDR3 sequence is 13 residues long. This CDR3 reads CASSGRGNQPQHF. Here the CDR3 DNA reads TGTGCCAGCAGTGGAAGAGGGAATCAGCCCCAGCATTTT. Full variable domain (outside the CDR3, taken from reference TRBV25-1 and TRBJ1-5): EADIYQTPRYLVIGTGKKITLECSQTMGHDKMYWYQQDPGMELHLIHYSYGVNSTEKGDLSSESTVSRIRTEHFPLTLESARPSHTSQYLCASSGRGNQPQHFGDGTRLSIL.

The V call is TRBV4-1, the J call TRBJ1-3; the D gene is possibly TRBD1 (6 bases). Trimming left V 0 bases short and J 4 bases short, with 13 bases between. Germline CDR1 is MGHRA and CDR2 is YSYEKL. This CDR3 is built from 16 residues. The CDR3 here is CASSQDAGAGGNTIYF. The CDR3 DNA follows: TGCGCCAGCAGCCAAGACGCAGGGGCAGGAGGAAACACCATATATTTT.

The J gene is TRBJ1-2, the V gene TRBV4-1; the D is unclear. The CDR3 sequence is 15 residues long. Germline assignment: CDR1 MGHRA and CDR2 YSYEKL. V shed 4 bases and J shed 4 bases, with 16 bases lying between them. CDR3 coding DNA: TGCGCCAGCAGCCCCTCACCCGGAGGGATCTATGGCTACACCTTC. Amino acid sequence: CASSPSPGGIYGYTF.

The rearrangement uses TRBV30 and TRBJ2-5, with 9 nucleotides matching TRBD2. This CDR3 spans 15 amino acids. V gave up 1 base and J gave up 0 bases; unmatched junction bases: 3. From germline, CDR1 is GTSNPN and CDR2 SVGIG (reference sequence). CDR3 nucleotide sequence: TGTGCCTGGAGTGAACTAGCGGGCTACCAAGAGACCCAGTACTTC. This codes for CAWSELAGYQETQYF.

V is TRBV27 and J is TRBJ1-4; 7 bases fit TRBD1. The CDR3 spans 13 residues. V dropped 10 bases and J dropped 8; count of bases not matched to a gene: 10. Germline values: CDR1 MNHEY, CDR2 SMNVEV (reference sequence). DNA for the CDR3: TGTGCCACCCAAGACAGGGCGGGCGAAAAACTGTTTTTT. It is translated as CATQDRAGEKLFF.

The chain carries TRBV23-1 and TRBJ1-5; D is uncertain. TRBV23-1 is annotated as an ORF whose role is uncertain. The CDR3 consists of 17 residues. V lost 0 bases and J 6 bases, leaving 18 bases between the germline ends. The CDR3 loop is CASSQSWHPRSGQPQHF. CDR3 coding DNA: TGCGCCAGCAGTCAATCCTGGCACCCCCGGAGCGGTCAGCCCCAGCATTTT.

The chain uses TRBV6-5 and TRBJ1-1; D not resolved. Germline V CDR1 and CDR2: MNHEY, SVGAGI. Trimming pared 2 bases from V and 7 bases from J, leaving 17 bases between. The CDR3 consists of 15 residues. CDR3 sequence (DNA): TGTGCCAGCAGTTACCAGCGTTGGCCCTCCAGTGAAGCTTTCTTT. It specifies CASSYQRWPSSEAFF.

The V and J genes are TRBV2 and TRBJ1-3; the D is unclear. Deletions cut 5 bases from V and 6 bases from J, with 8 bases between. Looked up from germline, CDR1 is SNHLY and CDR2 is FYNNEI. The CDR3 has 12 residues. The CDR3 bases are TGTGCCAGCAGTACTTCCCTAAACACCATATATTTT. This gives the protein CASSTSLNTIYF.

The V and J genes are TRBV28 and TRBJ1-4; 10 bases fit TRBD1. The CDR3 is made up of 17 amino acids. V lost 3 bases and J lost 8; bases outside the gene matches: 12. Germline V gives CDR1 MDHEN, CDR2 SYDVKM. CDR3 in amino acids: CASSFGGGTGVFEKLFF. CDR3 bases: TGTGCCAGCAGTTTTGGGGGCGGGACAGGGGTTTTCGAAAAACTGTTTTTT.

This clone was recorded a few times. The chain has TRBV12-5 and TRBJ1-1; D is possibly TRBD1 (5 bases). V lost 5 bases to trimming and J lost 11 bases, with 18 bases between them. The CDR3 runs to 13 residues. In germline, CDR1 is LGHNT, CDR2 FRNRAP. CDR3 in amino acids: CASGLHGGDRAFF. The DNA of the CDR3 is TGTGCTAGTGGTCTCCACGGGGGAGACCGGGCTTTCTTT. Drawing the rest from reference TRBV12-5 and TRBJ1-1, the complete variable domain is DARVTQTPRHKVTEMGQEVTMRCQPILGHNTVFWYRQTMMQGLELLAYFRNRAPLDDSGMPKDRFSAEMPDATLATLKIQPSEPRDSAVYFCASGLHGGDRAFFGQGTRLTVV.

The rearrangement joins TRBV6-2 or TRBV6-3 to TRBJ1-1; 7 bases line up with TRBD1. This CDR3 is built from 12 residues. The germline CDR1 and CDR2 sequences are MNHEY and SVGEGT. The V gene end was trimmed by 2 bases and the J gene end by 6 bases; junction bases not matched to a gene: 0. CDR3 sequence (DNA): TGTGCCAGCAGTTACAGGGGGCCTGAAGCTTTCTTT. This codes for CASSYRGPEAFF.

The V call is TRBV2, the J call TRBJ1-1; unclear D gene. CDR1 is SNHLY and CDR2 is FYNNEI in the germline V gene. This CDR3 contains 11 residues. The ends were cut back, 8 bases at V and 7 bases at J, with 11 bases in the middle. The DNA for the CDR3 is TGTGCCAGCCAGATGTATATTGAAGCTTTCTTT. It encodes CASQMYIEAFF.

The V call is TRBV28, the J call TRBJ1-3; TRBD1 is a possible D gene (6 bases). CDR1 is MDHEN and CDR2 is SYDVKM in the germline V gene. The CDR3 runs 16 residues. The V and J ends lost 6 bases and 2 bases respectively, with 17 bases between them. The CDR3 loop is CASRTEEYRAGNTIYF. CDR3 in DNA: TGTGCCAGCAGGACCGAAGAATACAGGGCTGGAAACACCATATATTTT.

The rearrangement joins TRBV5-4 to TRBJ2-5; TRBD2 matches 11 bases. Per the germline V gene, CDR1 is SGHNT and CDR2 is YYREEE (reference sequence). V shed 4 bases, J shed 7 bases, and the junction held 15 bases outside the gene matches. The CDR3 length is 17 residues. This chain's CDR3 is CASSRLSTSGEPATQYF. CDR3 sequence (DNA): TGTGCCAGCAGCCGACTTTCGACTAGCGGGGAACCAGCGACCCAGTACTTC. Drawing the rest from reference TRBV5-4 and TRBJ2-5, the complete variable domain is ETGVTQSPTHLIKTRGQQVTLRCSSQSGHNTVSWYQQALGQGPQFIFQYYREEENGRGNFPPRFSGLQFPNYSSELNVNALELDDSALYLCASSRLSTSGEPATQYFGPGTRLLVL.

This chain joins TRBV5-4 and TRBJ1-3; D gene ambiguous. Between the trimmed V and J ends, which lost 0 bases and 0 bases, there was a span of 13 bases. Germline V gene lookup returns CDR1 SGHNT and CDR2 YYREEE (reference sequence). The CDR3 loop spans 17 amino acids. CDR3 in amino acids: CASSLDSYPSSGNTIYF. In nucleotides, the CDR3 is TGTGCCAGCAGCTTGGACAGTTATCCCTCCTCTGGAAACACCATATATTTT.

The rearrangement joins TRBV7-9 to TRBJ2-7; the match to TRBD1 covers 7 bases. The trim removed 5 bases at V and 0 bases at J, leaving 13 bases unmatched. This CDR3 has 17 residues. Germline V lookup: CDR1 SEHNR, CDR2 FQNEAQ (reference sequence). The CDR3 region is CASSPPPGGTSSYEQYF. The CDR3 DNA follows: TGTGCCAGCAGCCCCCCCCCAGGGGGTACTAGCTCCTACGAGCAGTACTTC.

This clone turned up a few times. V usage is TRBV5-1 and J usage is TRBJ2-7; no clear D gene. Germline V gene sequence: CDR1 SGHRS, CDR2 YFSETQ. The V and J ends lost 4 bases and 3 bases respectively, with 8 bases between them. The CDR3 has 12 residues. CDR3: CASSASIYEQYF. In DNA form, the CDR3 reads TGCGCCAGCAGCGCGAGTATCTACGAGCAGTACTTC.

This clone was counted between two and nine times. The CDR3 DNA sequence: TGTGCCAGCTCCGACGGACAAAATCAGCCCCAGCATTTT. It specifies CASSDGQNQPQHF. The V call is TRBV18, the J call TRBJ1-5; D is possibly TRBD1 (5 bases). The CDR3 totals 13 residues. With 6 bases removed from V and 4 bases from J, the gap between germline ends came to 10 bases. Germline CDR1 is KGHSH and CDR2 is LQKENI.

Only one count was recorded for this clone. This chain links TRBV6-5 with TRBJ1-5; D remains ambiguous. Trimming took 7 bases from V and 3 from J, leaving 16 bases between them. This CDR3 has 15 residues. The germline V gene encodes CDR1 MNHEY and CDR2 SVGAGI. This chain's CDR3 is CASTLTRVSNQPQHF. The CDR3 coding sequence is TGTGCCAGCACGCTAACCCGGGTCTCCAATCAGCCCCAGCATTTT.

The chain combines TRBV28 with TRBJ2-7, with 7 bases fitting TRBD2. From germline, CDR1 is MDHEN and CDR2 SYDVKM. V shed 10 bases and J 0 bases; nucleotides not matched to a gene: 9. The CDR3 is 14 amino acids. The CDR3 nucleotides are TGTGCCACAGACGGGGAGGGGAGCTCCTACGAGCAGTACTTC. This encodes CATDGEGSSYEQYF.

The V call is TRBV19, the J call TRBJ2-2, with 8 bases aligning to TRBD1. Germline loops: CDR1 LNHDA, CDR2 SQIVND (reference sequence). The CDR3 consists of 16 residues. The J segment lost 0 bases and the V segment lost 11 bases, leaving 11 bases of the junction unmatched. Written as DNA, the CDR3 is TGTGCCTGTAAACCTGGACAGGGTGCGAACACCGGGGAGCTGTTTTTT. Its translation is CACKPGQGANTGELFF.

The chain joins TRBV5-1 to TRBJ2-1; possibly TRBD2 for D (6 bases). Germline-derived CDR1 and CDR2 are SGHRS and YFSETQ. Trimming stripped 2 bases from V and 0 bases from J, with 12 bases between. CDR3 length equals 16 residues. CDR3 in DNA: TGCGCCAGCAGCTTCCTAGCGAGCAGCTCCTACAATGAGCAGTTCTTC. The encoded protein is CASSFLASSSYNEQFF. Full variable domain (remainder filled in from reference TRBV5-1 and TRBJ2-1): KAGVTQTPRYLIKTRGQQVTLSCSPISGHRSVSWYQQTPGQGLQFLFEYFSETQRNKGNFPGRFSGRQFSNSRSEMNVSTLELGDSALYLCASSFLASSSYNEQFFGPGTRLTVL.

This chain uses TRBV28 with TRBJ1-1, with TRBD1 as a possible D gene (6 bases). V lost 8 bases to trimming and J lost 1 base, with 17 bases between them. This CDR3 is built from 15 residues. Germline V gives CDR1 MDHEN, CDR2 SYDVKM. This CDR3 is CASGNRVRENTEAFF. The CDR3 bases are TGTGCCAGCGGAAACAGGGTACGGGAGAACACTGAAGCTTTCTTT.

This clone was counted a few times. The gene calls are TRBV19 and TRBJ1-1; weak D call: TRBD1 (6 bases). Trimming cost V 0 bases and J 8 bases, with 13 bases left between them. CDR3 length equals 14 residues. Germline loops: CDR1 LNHDA, CDR2 SQIVND (reference sequence). The CDR3: CASSIDQRGTEAFF. The CDR3 bases are TGTGCCAGTAGTATAGATCAGAGGGGGACAGAAGCTTTCTTT.

The chain has TRBV30 and TRBJ2-5; 10 bases match TRBD2. The germline V gene encodes CDR1 GTSNPN and CDR2 SVGIG (reference sequence). Trimming removed 2 bases from V and 5 bases from J; junction bases left unmatched: 5. There are 14 residues in the CDR3. In nucleotides, the CDR3 is TGTGCCTGGAGTAGCGGGAGGGCCGGGGAGACCCAGTACTTC. Its translation: CAWSSGRAGETQYF.

This clone came up once. The chain couples TRBV6-5 to TRBJ1-2; D is undetermined. Per the germline V gene, CDR1 is MNHEY and CDR2 is SVGAGI. This CDR3 region has 13 residues. Trimming shortened V by 2 bases and J by 4 bases, and 8 bases separated the two germline ends. This chain's CDR3 is CASSYTPVYGYTF. In DNA, the CDR3 is TGTGCCAGCAGTTACACCCCGGTCTATGGCTACACCTTC.